The source of this TCR beta chain is a study of CD8+ T cells in alopecia areata. On the study more broadly: It was 6 to 18 months of tofacitinib, and then there were 6 months off drug.

Sample treatment: oral pan-JAK inhibitor, 5-10 mg twice daily. The CDR3 spans 16 residues. Germline lookup yields CDR1 LGHNA and CDR2 YSLEER. RNA extraction and reverse transcription yielded cDNA as sequencing template. Produced via immunoSEQ multiplex PCR; TCRdb's table is partial and in-frame only. The repertoire holds 95,000 to 110,000 clones, roughly 84% seen once, with around a quarter in the top ten. Comments on this clone: Germline and junction disagree at one end, which may indicate a read error.

The receptor was derived from a human donor with alopecia areata. This rearrangement joins TRBV4-3 to TRBJ2-2, with D possibly matching TRBD1 (6 bases). The sequences come from CD8+ T cells sorted from blood, collected at week 24, from a patient treated with tofacitinib. Here the CDR3 reads CASSPTTGGNAGELFF. DNA for the CDR3: TGCGCCAGCAGCCCGACGACAGGTGGGAACGCCGGGGAGCTGTTTTTT.